This TCR beta chain was sequenced in a study of blood T cell repertoires in COVID-19. Study overall: Whether acute or convalescent, the COVID-19 samples came from the United States, Italy and Spain.

In the source study's methods: Amplification from reference gene primers served as the basis for estimated nucleated cell counts. Sequencing used immunoSEQ multiplex PCR; TCRdb keeps in-frame clones, though not all of them. V, J and clone size reflect that table, while D and trimming were determined from the DNA. The sample contains approximately 67,000 clones, around 93% of which appear only once. This clone showed up just once. The sequenced sample consisted of peripheral blood. The clonotype originates from a woman in her sixties with active COVID-19.

Here the CDR3 reads CASSSRTGNTDTQYF. DNA of the CDR3: TGTGCCAGCAGTTCAAGGACAGGGAACACAGATACGCAGTATTTT. The chain employs TRBV27 and TRBJ2-3, with 8 bases identical to TRBD1. CDR1 is MNHEY and CDR2 is SMNVEV in the germline V gene (reference sequence). V gave up 4 bases and J gave up 2 bases; unmatched junction bases: 5. This CDR3 has 15 amino acids.